This paragraph covers one T cell receptor (beta chain) sequence. The data are from a study of blood T cell repertoires in COVID-19. The repertoire was sequenced with immunoSEQ multiplex PCR; TCRdb's copy has only in-frame clones and lacks some. The repertoire holds around 19,000 clones, with roughly nine tenths as singletons. Trimming took 0 bases from V and 5 from J; bases not matched to a gene: 5. Germline V gene data show CDR1 as SGHRS and CDR2 as YFSETQ. The CDR3 is 16 residues long. This clonotype originated in a human donor in a cohort sampled during active COVID-19. The sequencing sample was made of peripheral blood. The V call is TRBV5-1, the J call TRBJ2-2; 9 bases agree with TRBD1. The CDR3 DNA reads TGCGCCAGCAGCTTGGCCGTCGGGACAGGGACCGGGGAGCTGTTTTTT. This codes for CASSLAVGTGTGELFF. Using reference TRBV5-1 and TRBJ2-2 for the parts outside the CDR3, the full variable domain is KAGVTQTPRYLIKTRGQQVTLSCSPISGHRSVSWYQQTPGQGLQFLFEYFSETQRNKGNFPGRFSGRQFSNSRSEMNVSTLELGDSALYLCASSLAVGTGTGELFFGEGSRLTVL.